This T cell receptor beta chain was obtained from a study of response to subunit inactivated influenza vaccine. Study results and caveats: New T cells are recruited in small numbers by each seasonal influenza vaccination, according to the authors' suggestion.

This CDR3 region has 14 residues. Per germline, CDR1 SNHLY and CDR2 FYNNEI. V lost 1 base, J lost 7 bases, and 10 bases lay in between. TCRdb re-analysed the RT-PCR reads in MiXCR, keeping a single row per CDR3 protein. Among about 160,000 distinct CDR3 sequences, around 9.9% were seen once, and the ten largest hold around 11%. As concerns this clonotype: Its target is unknown.

The source material was non-naive T cells sorted from PBMCs, sampled around seven weeks after vaccination. J is TRBJ1-4 and V is TRBV2; D is unresolved. The receptor comes from a man aged 50 to 59 who received an inactivated influenza vaccine. The CDR3 sequence is CASSEDRLGEKLFF. In DNA, the CDR3 is TGTGCCAGCAGTGAAGATCGACTCGGTGAAAAACTGTTTTTT.